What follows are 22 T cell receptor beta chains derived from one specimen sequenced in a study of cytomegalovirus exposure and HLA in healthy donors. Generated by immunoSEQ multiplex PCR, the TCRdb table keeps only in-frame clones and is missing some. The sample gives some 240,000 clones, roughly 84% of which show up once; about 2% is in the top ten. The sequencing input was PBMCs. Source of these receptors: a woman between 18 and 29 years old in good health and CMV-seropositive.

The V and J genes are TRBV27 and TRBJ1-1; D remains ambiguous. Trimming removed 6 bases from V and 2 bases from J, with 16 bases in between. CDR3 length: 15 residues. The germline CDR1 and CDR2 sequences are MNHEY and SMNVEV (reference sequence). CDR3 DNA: TGTGCCAGCAGGTCTCGAGCCGACTTAAACACTGAAGCTTTCTTT. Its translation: CASRSRADLNTEAFF.

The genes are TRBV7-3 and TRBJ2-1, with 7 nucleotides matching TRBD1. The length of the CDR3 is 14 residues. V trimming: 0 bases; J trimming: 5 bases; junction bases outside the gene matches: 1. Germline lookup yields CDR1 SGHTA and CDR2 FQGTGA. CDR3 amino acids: CASSLTRGNNEQFF. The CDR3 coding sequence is TGTGCCAGCAGCTTAACCAGGGGGAACAATGAGCAGTTCTTC.

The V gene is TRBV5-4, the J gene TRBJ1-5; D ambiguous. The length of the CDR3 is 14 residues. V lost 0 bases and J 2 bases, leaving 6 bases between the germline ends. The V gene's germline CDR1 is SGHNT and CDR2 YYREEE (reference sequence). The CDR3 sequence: CASSLAPGNQPQHF. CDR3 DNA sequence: TGTGCCAGCAGCTTGGCGCCAGGCAATCAGCCCCAGCATTTT.

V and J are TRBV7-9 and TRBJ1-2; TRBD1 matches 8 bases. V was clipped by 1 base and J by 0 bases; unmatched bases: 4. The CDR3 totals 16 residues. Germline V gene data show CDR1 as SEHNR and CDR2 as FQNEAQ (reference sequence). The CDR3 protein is CASSLGTGYSNYGYTF. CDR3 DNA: TGTGCCAGCAGCTTAGGGACAGGGTATTCTAACTATGGCTACACCTTC.

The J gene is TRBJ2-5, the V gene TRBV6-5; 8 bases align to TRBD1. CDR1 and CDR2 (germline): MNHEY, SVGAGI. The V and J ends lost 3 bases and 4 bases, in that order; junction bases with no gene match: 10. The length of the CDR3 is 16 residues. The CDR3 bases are TGTGCCAGCAGTTATTCTCCGGACAGGGTTACAGAGACCCAGTACTTC. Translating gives CASSYSPDRVTETQYF.

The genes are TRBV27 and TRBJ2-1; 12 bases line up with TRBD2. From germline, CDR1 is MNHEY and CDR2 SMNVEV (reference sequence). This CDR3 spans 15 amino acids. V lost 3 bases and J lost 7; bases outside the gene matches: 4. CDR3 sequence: CASSLTSGSWNEQFF. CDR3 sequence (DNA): TGTGCCAGCAGTTTGACTAGCGGGAGTTGGAATGAGCAGTTCTTC.

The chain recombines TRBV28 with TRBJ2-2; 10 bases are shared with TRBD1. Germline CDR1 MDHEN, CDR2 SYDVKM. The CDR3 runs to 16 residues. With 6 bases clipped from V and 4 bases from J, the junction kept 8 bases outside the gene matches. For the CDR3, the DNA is TGTGCCAGCAGCCCTACGTGGACAGGGGGCACCGGGGAGCTGTTTTTT. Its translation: CASSPTWTGGTGELFF.

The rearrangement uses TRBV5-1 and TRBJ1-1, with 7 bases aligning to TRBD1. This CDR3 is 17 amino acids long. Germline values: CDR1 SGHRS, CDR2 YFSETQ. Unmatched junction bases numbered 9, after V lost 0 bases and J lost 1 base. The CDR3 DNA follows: TGCGCCAGCAGCTTGGAATTGGTAAGACAGGGGAACACTGAAGCTTTCTTT. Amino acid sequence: CASSLELVRQGNTEAFF.

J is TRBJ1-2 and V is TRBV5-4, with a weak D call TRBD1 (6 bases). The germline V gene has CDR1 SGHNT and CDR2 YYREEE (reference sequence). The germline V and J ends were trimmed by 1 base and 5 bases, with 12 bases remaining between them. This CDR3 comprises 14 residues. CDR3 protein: CASSLTGLDYGYTF. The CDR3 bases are TGTGCCAGCAGCTTGACAGGGTTAGATTATGGCTACACCTTC.

The CDR3 spells CASSLGGALAKNIQYF. CDR3 bases: TGTGCCAGCAGTTTAGGGGGGGCCTTAGCGAAAAACATTCAGTACTTC. This chain links TRBV28 with TRBJ2-4; D is possibly TRBD2 (7 bases). The CDR3 runs 16 residues. With 2 bases removed from V and 4 bases from J, the gap between germline ends came to 15 bases. Germline V CDR1 and CDR2: MDHEN, SYDVKM.

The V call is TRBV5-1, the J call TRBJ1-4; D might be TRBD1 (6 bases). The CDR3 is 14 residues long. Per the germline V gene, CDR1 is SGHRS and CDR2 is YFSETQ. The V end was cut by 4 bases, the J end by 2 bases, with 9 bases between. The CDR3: CASSQGSTNEKLFF. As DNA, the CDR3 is TGCGCCAGCAGCCAGGGGTCGACTAATGAAAAACTGTTTTTT.

The CDR3 here is CASSLGIGEAEQYF. The CDR3 DNA is TGTGCCAGCAGCCTGGGGATAGGGGAGGCCGAGCAGTACTTC. The rearrangement links TRBV7-9 to TRBJ2-7, with TRBD2 as a possible D gene (6 bases). The CDR3 consists of 14 residues. V lost 5 bases to trimming and J lost 6 bases, with 17 bases between them. Germline-derived CDR1 and CDR2 are SEHNR and FQNEAQ (reference sequence).

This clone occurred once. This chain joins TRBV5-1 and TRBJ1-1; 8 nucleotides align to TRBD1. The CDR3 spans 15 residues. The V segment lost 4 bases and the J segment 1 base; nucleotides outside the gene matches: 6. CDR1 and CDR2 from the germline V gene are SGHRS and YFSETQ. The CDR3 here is CASSTSGTGNTEAFF. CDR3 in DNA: TGCGCCAGCAGCACCTCCGGGACAGGGAACACTGAAGCTTTCTTT.

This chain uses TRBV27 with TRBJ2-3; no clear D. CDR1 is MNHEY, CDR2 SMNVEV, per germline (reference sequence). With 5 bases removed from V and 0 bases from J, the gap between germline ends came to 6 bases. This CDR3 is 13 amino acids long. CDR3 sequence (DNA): TGTGCCAGCAGTCCCTCTAGCACAGATACGCAGTATTTT. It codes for CASSPSSTDTQYF.

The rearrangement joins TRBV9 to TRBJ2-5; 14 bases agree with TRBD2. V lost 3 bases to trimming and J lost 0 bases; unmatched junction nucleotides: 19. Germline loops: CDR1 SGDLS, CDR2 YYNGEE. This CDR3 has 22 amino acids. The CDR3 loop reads CASSDQTSGRAVPGEYQETQYF. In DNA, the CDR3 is TGTGCCAGCAGCGATCAGACTAGCGGGAGGGCCGTACCGGGCGAGTACCAAGAGACCCAGTACTTC.

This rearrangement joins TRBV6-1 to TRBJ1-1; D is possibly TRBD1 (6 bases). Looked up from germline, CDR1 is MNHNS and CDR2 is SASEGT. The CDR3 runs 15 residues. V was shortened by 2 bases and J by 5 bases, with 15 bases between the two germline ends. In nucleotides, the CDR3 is TGTGCCAGCAGTGAACGCCAGGGGCTGGGGACTGAAGCTTTCTTT. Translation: CASSERQGLGTEAFF.

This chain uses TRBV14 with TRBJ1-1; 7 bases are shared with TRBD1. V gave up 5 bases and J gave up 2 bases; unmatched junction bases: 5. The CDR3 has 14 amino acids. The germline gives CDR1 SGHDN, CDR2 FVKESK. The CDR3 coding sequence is TGTGCCAGCAGCAGAAGACAGGGAAACACTGAAGCTTTCTTT. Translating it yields CASSRRQGNTEAFF.

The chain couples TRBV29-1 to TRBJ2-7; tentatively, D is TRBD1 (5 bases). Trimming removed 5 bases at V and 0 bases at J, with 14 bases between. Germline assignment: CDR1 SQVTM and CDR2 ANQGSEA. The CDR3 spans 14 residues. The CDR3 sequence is CSVIQVGGSYEQYF. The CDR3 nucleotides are TGCAGCGTTATACAGGTTGGCGGCTCCTACGAGCAGTACTTC.

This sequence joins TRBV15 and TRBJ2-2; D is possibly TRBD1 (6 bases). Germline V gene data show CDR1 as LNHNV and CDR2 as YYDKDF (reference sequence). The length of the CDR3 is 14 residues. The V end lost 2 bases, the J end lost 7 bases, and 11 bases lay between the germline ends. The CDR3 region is CATSRSGAGGELFF. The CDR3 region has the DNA TGTGCCACCAGCAGATCAGGGGCGGGCGGGGAGCTGTTTTTT.

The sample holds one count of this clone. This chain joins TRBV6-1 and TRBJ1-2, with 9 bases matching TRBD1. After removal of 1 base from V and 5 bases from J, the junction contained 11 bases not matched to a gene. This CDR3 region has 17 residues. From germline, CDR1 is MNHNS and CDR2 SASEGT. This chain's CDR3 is CASSEVRADRGRYGYTF. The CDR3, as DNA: TGTGCCAGCAGTGAAGTCCGGGCGGACAGGGGAAGGTATGGCTACACCTTC.

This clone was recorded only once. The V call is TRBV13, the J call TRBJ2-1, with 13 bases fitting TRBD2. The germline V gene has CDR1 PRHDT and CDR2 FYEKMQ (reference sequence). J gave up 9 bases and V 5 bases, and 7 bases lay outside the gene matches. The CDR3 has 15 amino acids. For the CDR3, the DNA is TGTGCCAGCAGCCCTAAGGGACTAGCGGGAAGTGAGCAGTTCTTC. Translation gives CASSPKGLAGSEQFF. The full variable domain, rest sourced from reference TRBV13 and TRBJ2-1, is AAGVIQSPRHLIKEKRETATLKCYPIPRHDTVYWYQQGPGQDPQFLISFYEKMQSDKGSIPDRFSAQQFSDYHSELNMSSLELGDSALYFCASSPKGLAGSEQFFGPGTRLTVL.

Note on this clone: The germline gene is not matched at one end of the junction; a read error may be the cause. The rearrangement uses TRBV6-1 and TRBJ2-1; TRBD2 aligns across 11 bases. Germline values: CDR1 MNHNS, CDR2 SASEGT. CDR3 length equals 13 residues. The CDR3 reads CASSEGLAGNQFF. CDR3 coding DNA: TGTGCCAGCAGCGAAGGACTAGCGGGTAACCAGTTCTTC.